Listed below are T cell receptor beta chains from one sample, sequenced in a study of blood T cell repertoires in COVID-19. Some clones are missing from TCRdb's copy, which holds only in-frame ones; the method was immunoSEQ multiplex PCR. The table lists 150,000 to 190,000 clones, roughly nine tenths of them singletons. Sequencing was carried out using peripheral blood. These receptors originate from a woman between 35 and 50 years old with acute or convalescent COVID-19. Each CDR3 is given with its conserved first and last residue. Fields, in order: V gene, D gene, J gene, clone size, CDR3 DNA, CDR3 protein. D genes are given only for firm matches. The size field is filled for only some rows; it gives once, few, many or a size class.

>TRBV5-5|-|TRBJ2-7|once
TGTGCCAGCAGCTTGGGACCGACTGAAGAGCAGTACTTC
CASSLGPTEEQYF
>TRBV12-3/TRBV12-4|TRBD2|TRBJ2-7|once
TGTGCCAGCAGTGGGGGGGGCTCCTACGAGCAGTACTTC
CASSGGGSYEQYF
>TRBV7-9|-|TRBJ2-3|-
TGTGCCAGCAGCCGCCGGTTGGATACGCAGTATTTT
CASSRRLDTQYF
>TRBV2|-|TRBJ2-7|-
TGTGCCAGCAGTGATTCGGAGCAGTACTTC
CASSDSEQYF
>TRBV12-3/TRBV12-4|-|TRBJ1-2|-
TGTGCCAGCAGTTCAACAGTTTATGGCTACACCTTC
CASSSTVYGYTF
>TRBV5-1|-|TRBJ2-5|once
TGCGCCAGCAGCTTGGGGGCCCAAGAGACCCAGTACTTC
CASSLGAQETQYF
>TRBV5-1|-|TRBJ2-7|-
TGCGCCAGCAGTTACTCCTACGAGCAGTACTTC
CASSYSYEQYF
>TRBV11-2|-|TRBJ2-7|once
TGTGCCAGCAGCCCCCGACAGAGTTCCTACGAGCAGTACTTC
CASSPRQSSYEQYF
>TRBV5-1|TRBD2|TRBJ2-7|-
TGCGCCAGCAGTATGGGACTAGCGGGATTCGACGAGCAGTACTTC
CASSMGLAGFDEQYF
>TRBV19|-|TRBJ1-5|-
TGTGCCAGTAGTAACTATAGCAATCAGCCCCAGCATTTT
CASSNYSNQPQHF
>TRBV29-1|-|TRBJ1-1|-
TGCAGCTGGGAAGAATGGGGCCGCACTGAAGCTTTCTTT
CSWEEWGRTEAFF
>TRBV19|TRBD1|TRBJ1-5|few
TGTGCCAGTAGCCCGACAGGGCATAGCAATCAGCCCCAGCATTTT
CASSPTGHSNQPQHF
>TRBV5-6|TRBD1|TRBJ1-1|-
TGTGCCAGCAGTCGGACAGGAATTAACACTGAAGCTTTCTTT
CASSRTGINTEAFF
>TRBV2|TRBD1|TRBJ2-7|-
TGTGCCAGTTCCAACAGGGGAGTCTCCTACGAGCAGTACTTC
CASSNRGVSYEQYF
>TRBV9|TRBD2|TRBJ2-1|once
TGTGCCAGCAGCGTAGCAGCGGGGGGGCCGGGTGAGCAGTTCTTC
CASSVAAGGPGEQFF
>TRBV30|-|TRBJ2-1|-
TGTGCCTGGAGTGGTCAGATCTACAATGAGCAGTTCTTC
CAWSGQIYNEQFF
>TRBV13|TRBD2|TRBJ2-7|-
TGTGCCAGCAGCGGGAGACTAGCGGGGGGTACCTACGAGCAGTACTTC
CASSGRLAGGTYEQYF
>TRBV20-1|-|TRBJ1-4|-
TGCAGTGCTAGTAACAGGCGTCGGACGAATGAAAAACTGTTTTTT
CSASNRRRTNEKLFF
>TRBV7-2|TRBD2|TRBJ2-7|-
TGTGCCAGCTCCCCCAAGCGGGAGGGCTTCAACGAGCAGTACTTC
CASSPKREGFNEQYF
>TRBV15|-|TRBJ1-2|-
TGTGCCACCAGCAGAGATAAGAGTCCAGTGTTGCGGGGTAACTATGGCTACACCTTC
CATSRDKSPVLRGNYGYTF
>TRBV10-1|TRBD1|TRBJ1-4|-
TGCGCCAGCACCAGTAGGGGACAGGGAGGTGAAAAACTGTTTTTT
CASTSRGQGGEKLFF
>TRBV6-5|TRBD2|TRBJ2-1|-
TGTGCCAGCAGTTACGGCTATAGCGGGGTGTACAATGAGCAGTTCTTC
CASSYGYSGVYNEQFF
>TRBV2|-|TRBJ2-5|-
TGTGCCAGCAGTGAACGGGGCCAAAAGGGGGATTACTTC
CASSERGQKGDYF
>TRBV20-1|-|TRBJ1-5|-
TGCAGTGCTAGTCGCGGGGACAATCAGCCCCAGCATTTT
CSASRGDNQPQHF
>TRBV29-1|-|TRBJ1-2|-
TGCAGCGTTGAGGGGGGGCAGGGTGGCTACACCTTC
CSVEGGQGGYTF
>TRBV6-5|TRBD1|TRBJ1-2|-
TGTGCCAGCAGCCGACTGGGGGACAGGGGGTGTACCTTC
CASSRLGDRGCTF
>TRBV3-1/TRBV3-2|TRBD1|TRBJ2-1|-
TGTGCCAGCAGCCAAGTCCGAGGGACAGGGACCTACAATGAGCAGTTCTTC
CASSQVRGTGTYNEQFF
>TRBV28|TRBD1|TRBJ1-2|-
TGTGCCAGCAGTTTGTCGGGGGACAGGAGTTATGGCTACACCTTC
CASSLSGDRSYGYTF
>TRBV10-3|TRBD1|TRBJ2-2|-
TGTGCCATCAGGACGGACGGCAGGGGGACGAACACCGGGGAGCTGTTTTTT
CAIRTDGRGTNTGELFF
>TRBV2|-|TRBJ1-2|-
TGTGCCAGCAAACCTCTTTGGGGCGGAATACAGAGTCCCTCCAATGGCTACACCTTC
CASKPLWGGIQSPSNGYTF
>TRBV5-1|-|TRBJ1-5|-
TGCGCCAGCAATTTAACCGAGAATCAGCCCCAGCATTTT
CASNLTENQPQHF
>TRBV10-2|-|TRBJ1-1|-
TGCGCCAGCAGTGAGGTCGGGGGGAACACTGAAGCTTTCTTT
CASSEVGGNTEAFF
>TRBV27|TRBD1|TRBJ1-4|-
TGTGCCAGCAGTTTAAAAGGACAGGCTAGGCAAAAACTGTTTTTT
CASSLKGQARQKLFF
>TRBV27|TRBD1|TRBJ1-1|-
TGTGCCAGCAACTTTCAGGGGGGCACTGAAGCTTTCTTT
CASNFQGGTEAFF
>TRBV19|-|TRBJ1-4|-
TGTGCCAGTAGTATAGTTACCGGCAGGGGAGACGAAAAACTGTTTTTT
CASSIVTGRGDEKLFF
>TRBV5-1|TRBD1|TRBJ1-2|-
TGCGCCAGCAGTGAGGGACAGCTCTATGGCTACACCTTC
CASSEGQLYGYTF
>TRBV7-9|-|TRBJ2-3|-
TGTGCCAGCAGCCGCCCGTGGGGCCAAGATACGCAGTATTTT
CASSRPWGQDTQYF
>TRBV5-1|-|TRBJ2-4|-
TGCGCCAGCAGCTCCGGGACTGCGGAGGTAAACATTCAGTACTTC
CASSSGTAEVNIQYF
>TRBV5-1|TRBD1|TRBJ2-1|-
TGCGCCAGCAGCTTGGGACAGGGGGCAACTAACAATGAGCAGTTCTTC
CASSLGQGATNNEQFF
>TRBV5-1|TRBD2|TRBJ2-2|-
TGCGCCAGCAGCTCCGGACTAGCGGGAGCCGGGGAGCTGTTTTTT
CASSSGLAGAGELFF
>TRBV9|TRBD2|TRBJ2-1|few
TGTGCCAGCAGCGTAGACCTTTGGGGACTAGCGACTAACAATGAGCAGTTCTTC
CASSVDLWGLATNNEQFF
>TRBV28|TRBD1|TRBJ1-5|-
TGTGCCAGCAAACGCGTACAGGGGGGTATCGGCAATCAGCCCCAGCATTTT
CASKRVQGGIGNQPQHF
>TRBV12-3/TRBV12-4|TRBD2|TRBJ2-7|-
TGTGCCAGCAGCAACGGGGGGGACTACGAGCAGTACTTC
CASSNGGDYEQYF
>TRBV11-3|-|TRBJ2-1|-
TGTGCCAGCAGCCACCCAGGTAGCTCCTACAATGAGCAGTTCTTC
CASSHPGSSYNEQFF
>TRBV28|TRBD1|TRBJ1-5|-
TGTGCCAGCAGTTTGACAGGGGGGCATCAGCCCCAGCATTTT
CASSLTGGHQPQHF
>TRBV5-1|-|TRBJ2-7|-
TGCGCCAGCAGCTTGGCCCCCCTGTCACGACAACCCTACGAGCAGTACTTC
CASSLAPLSRQPYEQYF
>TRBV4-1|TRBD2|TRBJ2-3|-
TGCGCCAGCAGCCTACGACTAGCGGGAGCGTTCGCTTCAGATACGCAGTATTTT
CASSLRLAGAFASDTQYF
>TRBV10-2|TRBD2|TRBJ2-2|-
TGCGCCAGCAGTGCAGGACTAGCGGGGACGAACACCGGGGAGCTGTTTTTT
CASSAGLAGTNTGELFF
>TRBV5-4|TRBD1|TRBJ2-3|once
TGTGCCAGCAGCTTGGTGGGACAGGGTAGAGATACGCAGTATTTT
CASSLVGQGRDTQYF
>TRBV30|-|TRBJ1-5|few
TGTGCCTGGAACCGGGGGGGCAATCAGCCCCAGCATTTT
CAWNRGGNQPQHF
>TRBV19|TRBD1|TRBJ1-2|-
TGTGCCAGTAGTATCTCGCAGGGACAGCTCGATGGCTACACCTTC
CASSISQGQLDGYTF
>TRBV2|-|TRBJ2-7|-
TGTGCCAGCAGGCTAATACGGGAGAACGAGCAGTACTTC
CASRLIRENEQYF
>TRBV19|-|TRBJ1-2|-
TGTGCCAGTAGTATTTGGGCGGGGGACTATGGCTACACCTTC
CASSIWAGDYGYTF
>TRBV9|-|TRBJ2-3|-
TGTGCCAGCAGCCCCTATTGGGGCGGCACAGATACGCAGTATTTT
CASSPYWGGTDTQYF
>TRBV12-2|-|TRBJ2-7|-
TGTGCAAGTCGCTTAAAGGTACAGATCAGCGAGCAGTACTTC
CASRLKVQISEQYF
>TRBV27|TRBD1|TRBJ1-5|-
TGTGCCAGCAGTCCCTCCCGCCCAGACAGGGGGAGCAATCAGCCCCAGCATTTT
CASSPSRPDRGSNQPQHF
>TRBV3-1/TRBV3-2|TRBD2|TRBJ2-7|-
TGTGCCAGCAGCCAATCCGGGACTAGCGGGAGCAACGAGCAGTACTTC
CASSQSGTSGSNEQYF